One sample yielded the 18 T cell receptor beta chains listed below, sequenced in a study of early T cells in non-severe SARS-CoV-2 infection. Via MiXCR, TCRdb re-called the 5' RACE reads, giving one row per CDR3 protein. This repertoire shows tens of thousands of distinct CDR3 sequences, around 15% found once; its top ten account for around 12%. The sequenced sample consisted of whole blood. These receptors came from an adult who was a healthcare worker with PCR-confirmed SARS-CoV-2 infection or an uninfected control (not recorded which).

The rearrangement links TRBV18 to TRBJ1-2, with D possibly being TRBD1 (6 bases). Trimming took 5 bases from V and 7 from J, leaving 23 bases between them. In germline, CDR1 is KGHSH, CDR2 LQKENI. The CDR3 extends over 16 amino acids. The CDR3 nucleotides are TGTGCCAGCTCATGGGACATTTCTGCGGGGGTGATTGGCTACACCTTC. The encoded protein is CASSWDISAGVIGYTF.

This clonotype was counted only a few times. CDR3 loop: CSARSQGYGTYEQYF. The CDR3, as DNA: TGCAGTGCTAGATCTCAGGGTTATGGGACCTACGAGCAGTACTTC. This rearrangement joins TRBV20-1 to TRBJ2-7; D perhaps matches TRBD1 (5 bases). This CDR3 contains 15 residues. Deletions cut 2 bases from V and 2 bases from J, with 16 bases between. CDR1 and CDR2 (germline): DFQATT, SNEGSKA (reference sequence).

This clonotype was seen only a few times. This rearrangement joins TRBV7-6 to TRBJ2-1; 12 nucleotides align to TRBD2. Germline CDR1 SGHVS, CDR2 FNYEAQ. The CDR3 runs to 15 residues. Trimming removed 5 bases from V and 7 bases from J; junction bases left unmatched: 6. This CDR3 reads CASSQGLAGTNEQFF. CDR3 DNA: TGTGCCAGCAGCCAAGGACTAGCGGGAACGAATGAGCAGTTCTTC.

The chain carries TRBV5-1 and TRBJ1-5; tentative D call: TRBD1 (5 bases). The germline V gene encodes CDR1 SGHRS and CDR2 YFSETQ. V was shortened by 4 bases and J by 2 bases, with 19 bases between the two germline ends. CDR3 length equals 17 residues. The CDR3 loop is CASSPGIDVPGNQPQHF. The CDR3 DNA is TGCGCCAGCAGCCCAGGGATTGACGTTCCAGGCAATCAGCCCCAGCATTTT.

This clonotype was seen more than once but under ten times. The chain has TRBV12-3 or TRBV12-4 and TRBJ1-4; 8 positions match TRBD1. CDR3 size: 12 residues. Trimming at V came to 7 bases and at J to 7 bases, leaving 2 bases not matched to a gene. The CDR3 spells CASNDRGEKLFF. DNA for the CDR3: TGTGCCAGCAATGACAGGGGTGAAAAACTGTTTTTT.

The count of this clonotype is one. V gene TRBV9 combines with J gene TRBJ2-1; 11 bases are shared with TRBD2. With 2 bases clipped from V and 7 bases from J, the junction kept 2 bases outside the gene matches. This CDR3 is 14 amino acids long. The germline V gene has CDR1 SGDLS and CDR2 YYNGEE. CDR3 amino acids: CASSVPSGRNEQFF. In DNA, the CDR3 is TGTGCCAGCAGCGTCCCTAGCGGGAGGAATGAGCAGTTCTTC. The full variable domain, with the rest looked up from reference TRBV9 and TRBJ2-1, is DSGVTQTPKHLITATGQRVTLRCSPRSGDLSVYWYQQSLDQGLQFLIQYYNGEERAKGNILERFSAQQFPDLHSELNLSSLELGDSALYFCASSVPSGRNEQFFGPGTRLTVL.

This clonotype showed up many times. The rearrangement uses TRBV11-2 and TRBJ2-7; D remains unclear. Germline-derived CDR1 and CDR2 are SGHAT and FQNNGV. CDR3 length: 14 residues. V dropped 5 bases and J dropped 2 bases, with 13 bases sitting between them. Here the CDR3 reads CASSQPTETYEQYF. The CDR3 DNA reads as TGTGCCAGCAGCCAACCGACTGAGACCTACGAGCAGTACTTC.

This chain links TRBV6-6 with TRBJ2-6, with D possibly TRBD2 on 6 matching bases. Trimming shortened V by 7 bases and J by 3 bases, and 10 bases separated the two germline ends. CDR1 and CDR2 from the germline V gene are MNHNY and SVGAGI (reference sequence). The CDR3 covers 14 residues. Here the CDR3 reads CASTRGSGANVLTF. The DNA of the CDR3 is TGTGCCAGCACCCGGGGGAGTGGGGCCAACGTCCTGACTTTC.

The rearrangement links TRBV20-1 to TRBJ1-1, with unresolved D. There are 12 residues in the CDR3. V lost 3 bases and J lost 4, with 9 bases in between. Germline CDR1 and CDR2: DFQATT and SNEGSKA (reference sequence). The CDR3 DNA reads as TGCAGTGCTAGCCCCAGCCCCACTGAAGCTTTCTTT. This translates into CSASPSPTEAFF.

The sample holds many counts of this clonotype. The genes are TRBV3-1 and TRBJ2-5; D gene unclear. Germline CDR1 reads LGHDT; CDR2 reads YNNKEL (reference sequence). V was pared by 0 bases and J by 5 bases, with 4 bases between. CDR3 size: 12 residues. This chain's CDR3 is CASSQDSETQYF. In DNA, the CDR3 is TGTGCCAGCAGCCAAGATAGTGAGACCCAGTACTTC.

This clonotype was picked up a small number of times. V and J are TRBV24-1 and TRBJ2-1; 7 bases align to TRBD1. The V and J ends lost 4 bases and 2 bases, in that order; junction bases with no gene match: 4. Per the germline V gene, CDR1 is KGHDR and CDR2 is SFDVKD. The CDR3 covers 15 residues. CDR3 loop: CATSELDRAYNEQFF. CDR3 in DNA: TGTGCCACCAGTGAGCTTGACAGGGCCTACAATGAGCAGTTCTTC.

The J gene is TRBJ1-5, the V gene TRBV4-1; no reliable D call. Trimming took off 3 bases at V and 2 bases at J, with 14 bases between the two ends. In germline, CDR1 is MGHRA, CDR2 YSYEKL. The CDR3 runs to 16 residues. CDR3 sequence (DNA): TGCGCCAGCAGCCAGGGCGATGCGGTCGGCAATCAGCCCCAGCATTTT. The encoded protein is CASSQGDAVGNQPQHF.

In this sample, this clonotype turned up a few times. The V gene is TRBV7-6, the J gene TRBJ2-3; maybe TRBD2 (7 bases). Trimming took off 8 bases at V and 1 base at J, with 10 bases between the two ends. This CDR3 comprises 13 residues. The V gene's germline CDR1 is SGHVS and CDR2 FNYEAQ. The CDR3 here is CASRGAGTDTQYF. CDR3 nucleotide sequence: TGTGCCAGCCGGGGGGCCGGCACAGATACGCAGTATTTT.

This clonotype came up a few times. The CDR3 loop reads CASSLAGGLETQYF. DNA for the CDR3: TGTGCCAGCAGTTTAGCGGGGGGGCTAGAGACCCAGTACTTC. The chain is built from TRBV12-3 or TRBV12-4 and TRBJ2-5; D may be TRBD2 (7 bases). The V gene lost 0 bases and the J gene lost 4 bases, with 9 bases spanning the gap. This CDR3 is 14 amino acids long.

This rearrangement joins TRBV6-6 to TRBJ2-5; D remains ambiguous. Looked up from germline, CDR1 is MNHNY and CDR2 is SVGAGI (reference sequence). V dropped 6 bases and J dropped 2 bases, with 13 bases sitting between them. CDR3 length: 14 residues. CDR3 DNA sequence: TGTGCCAGCAGAGCGACACTGCTTCAAGAGACCCAGTACTTC. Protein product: CASRATLLQETQYF.

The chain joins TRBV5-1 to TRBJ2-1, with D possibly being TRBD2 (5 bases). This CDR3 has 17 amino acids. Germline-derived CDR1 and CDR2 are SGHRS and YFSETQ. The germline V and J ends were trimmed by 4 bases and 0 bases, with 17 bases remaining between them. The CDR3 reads CASSVRGPGSSYNEQFF. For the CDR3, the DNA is TGCGCCAGCAGCGTCCGAGGTCCGGGAAGCTCCTACAATGAGCAGTTCTTC.

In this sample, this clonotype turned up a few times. The CDR3 sequence: CASSVGGSGSDTQYF. CDR3 DNA: TGTGCCAGCAGCGTAGGTGGGTCGGGGTCAGATACGCAGTATTTT. The chain has TRBV9 and TRBJ2-3; D might be TRBD2 (5 bases). Germline CDR1 SGDLS, CDR2 YYNGEE. The CDR3 runs to 15 residues. V lost 0 bases to trimming and J lost 4 bases, with 12 bases between them.

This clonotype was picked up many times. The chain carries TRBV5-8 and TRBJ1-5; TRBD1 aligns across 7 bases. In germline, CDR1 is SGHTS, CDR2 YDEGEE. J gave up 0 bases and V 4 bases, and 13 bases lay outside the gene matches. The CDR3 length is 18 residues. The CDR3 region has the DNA TGTGCCAGCAGCGACGGACAGTTAGGGGGCCATAGCAATCAGCCCCAGCATTTT. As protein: CASSDGQLGGHSNQPQHF.